This TCR beta chain was observed in a study of lung T cells in sarcoidosis with Löfgren's syndrome. On the study more broadly: Löfgren's syndrome patients were the main repertoire analysis focus.

Trimming pared 4 bases from V and 1 base from J, leaving 21 bases between. The germline V gene encodes CDR1 SGHKS and CDR2 YYEKEE (reference sequence). The CDR3 totals 17 residues. TCRdb re-called the reads with MiXCR, one entry per CDR3 protein. The repertoire has some 65,000 distinct CDR3 sequences, less than 25% of them found once; the top ten carry about 2.5%. This clonotype was detected a few times. Its cognate antigen is unknown. General study points: Multiple Löfgren's syndrome patients reportedly shared TRAV12-1 and TRBV2 CDR3 motifs.

This chain uses TRBV5-5 with TRBJ2-7, with D maybe TRBD1 (5 bases). This clonotype was obtained from a human donor with sarcoidosis (Löfgren's syndrome or another form), or a control subject (not recorded which). Sequences were obtained from CD4+ T cells from PBMCs. Here the CDR3 reads CASSRTPWGTESYEQYF. CDR3 in DNA: TGTGCCAGCAGCCGAACACCCTGGGGCACTGAATCCTACGAGCAGTACTTC.